This T cell receptor beta chain was retrieved from a study of T cell responses to AZD1222 COVID-19 vaccine. Background on the study: Pooled together were second doses at about 4 or about 12 weeks. Findings and limits, study-wide: White British ancestry dominated among donors, who included more females, and clonal diversity was possibly underestimated.

The method was immunoSEQ multiplex PCR; TCRdb's version includes in-frame clones alone and lacks a portion of them. The table has roughly 120,000 clones, about 88% seen once. Trimming shortened V by 5 bases and J by 4 bases, and 6 bases separated the two germline ends. The germline V gene has CDR1 MNHEY and CDR2 SMNVEV (reference sequence). The CDR3 loop spans 11 amino acids. In regard to this clone: The antigen is not known.

The rearrangement links TRBV27 to TRBJ2-7; D is undetermined. The material sequenced was peripheral blood, taken on day 0 of AZD1222 vaccination. The TCR originated in an adult in good health. The CDR3 DNA reads as TGTGCCAGCAGTCCCGGGTACGAGCAGTACTTC. Translating it yields CASSPGYEQYF.